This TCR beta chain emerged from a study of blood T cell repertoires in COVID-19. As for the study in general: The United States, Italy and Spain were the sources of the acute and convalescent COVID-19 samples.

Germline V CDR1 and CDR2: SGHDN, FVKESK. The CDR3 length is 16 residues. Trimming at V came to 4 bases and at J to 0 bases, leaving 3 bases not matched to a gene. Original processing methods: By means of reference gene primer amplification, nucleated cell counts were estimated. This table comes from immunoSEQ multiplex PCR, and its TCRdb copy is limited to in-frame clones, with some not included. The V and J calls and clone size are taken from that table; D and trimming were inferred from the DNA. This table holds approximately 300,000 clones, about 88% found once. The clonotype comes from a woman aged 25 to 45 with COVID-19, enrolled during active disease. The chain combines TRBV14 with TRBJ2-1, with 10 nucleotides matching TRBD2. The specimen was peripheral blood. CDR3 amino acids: CASSLLAGASYNEQFF. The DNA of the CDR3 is TGTGCCAGCAGCCTGCTAGCGGGGGCCTCCTACAATGAGCAGTTCTTC.